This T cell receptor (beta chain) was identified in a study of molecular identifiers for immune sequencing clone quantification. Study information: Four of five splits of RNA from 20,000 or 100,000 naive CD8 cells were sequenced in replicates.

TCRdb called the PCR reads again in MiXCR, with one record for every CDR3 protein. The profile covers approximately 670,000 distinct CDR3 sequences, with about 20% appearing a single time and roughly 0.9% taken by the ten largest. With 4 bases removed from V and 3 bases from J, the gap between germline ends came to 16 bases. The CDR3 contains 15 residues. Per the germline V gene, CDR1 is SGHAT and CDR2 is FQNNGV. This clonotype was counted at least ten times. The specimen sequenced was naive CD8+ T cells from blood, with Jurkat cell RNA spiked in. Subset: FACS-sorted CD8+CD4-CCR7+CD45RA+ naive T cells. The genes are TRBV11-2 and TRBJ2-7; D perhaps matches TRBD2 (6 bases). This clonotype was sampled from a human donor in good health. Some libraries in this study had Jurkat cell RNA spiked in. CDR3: CASSSTGGSIYEQYF. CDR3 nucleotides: TGTGCCAGCAGCTCGACCGGGGGAAGCATCTACGAGCAGTACTTC.